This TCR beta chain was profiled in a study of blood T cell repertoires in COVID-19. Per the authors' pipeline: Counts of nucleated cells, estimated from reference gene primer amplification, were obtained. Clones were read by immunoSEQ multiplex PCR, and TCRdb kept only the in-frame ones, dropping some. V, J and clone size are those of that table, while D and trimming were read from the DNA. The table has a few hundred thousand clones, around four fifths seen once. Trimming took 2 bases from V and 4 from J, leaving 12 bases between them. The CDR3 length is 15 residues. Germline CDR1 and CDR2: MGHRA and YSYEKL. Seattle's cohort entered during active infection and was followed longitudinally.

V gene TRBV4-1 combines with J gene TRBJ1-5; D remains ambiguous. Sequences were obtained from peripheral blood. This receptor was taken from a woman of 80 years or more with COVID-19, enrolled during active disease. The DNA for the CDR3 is TGCGCCAGCAGCCAATCTGTCTCCACTAATCAGCCCCAGCATTTT. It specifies CASSQSVSTNQPQHF.